This T cell receptor beta chain was captured in a study of OX40 agonist ivuxolimab in advanced cancers. Study background: Of the participants, about 40% had some prior anti-PD-1, anti-PD-L1 or anti-CTLA-4 therapy, which was allowed.

As to this clone: Its antigen remains unknown.

The method was immunoSEQ multiplex PCR; TCRdb's version includes in-frame clones alone and lacks a portion of them. There are about 16,000 clones in the sample; about 86% occur only once, and around 0.7% lies in the top ten. The CDR3 sequence is 16 residues long. V was cut by 3 bases and J by 3 bases, with 18 bases left in between. Germline CDR1 SGHTA, CDR2 FQGNSA. General study results and limits: Part of the nonresponder group also had normalized T-cell clonal expansion that was low. At 0.1 to 3.0 mg/kg, CD4+ and CD8+ blood T cells expanded clonally by week 6. The study found among the lowest clonal expansion in partial responders at 0.1-3.0 mg/kg.

V is TRBV7-2 and J is TRBJ2-7, with D maybe TRBD2 (5 bases). This sequence was found in an adult with an advanced solid tumor such as melanoma, head and neck, liver or kidney cancer. The source was CD4+ or CD8+ T cells sorted from blood, collected in a trial of the OX40 agonist ivuxolimab. CDR3 nucleotide sequence: TGTGCCAGCAGCTTGGGCCACGGACGTGGAGGCTACGAGCAGTACTTC. Its protein product is CASSLGHGRGGYEQYF.